This T cell receptor beta chain is from a study of blood T cell repertoires in COVID-19. Study as a whole: Italy, Spain and the United States were the sources of the convalescent and acute COVID-19 samples.

Source study methods: Amplifying reference gene primers gave estimates of nucleated cell counts. Sequencing used immunoSEQ multiplex PCR; TCRdb keeps in-frame clones, though not all of them. V and J calls and clone size follow that table, whereas D and trimming were derived from the DNA. The table shows 110,000 or so clones, with around 90% occurring only once. For this clone: Other DNA sequences of this sample code for an identical CDR3.

This CDR3 has 13 amino acids. Germline V CDR1 and CDR2: SGHRS, YFSETQ. Trimming shortened V by 4 bases and J by 5 bases, and 12 bases separated the two germline ends. The sample was peripheral blood. The receptor's source is a woman aged 50 to 65 with acute or convalescent COVID-19. The V call is TRBV5-1, the J call TRBJ1-1, with D possibly TRBD1 on 5 matching bases. CDR3 DNA: TGCGCCAGCAGCCCTTCTGGGGGGACTGAAGCTTTCTTT. This sequence encodes CASSPSGGTEAFF. Full variable domain (missing parts from reference TRBV5-1 and TRBJ1-1): KAGVTQTPRYLIKTRGQQVTLSCSPISGHRSVSWYQQTPGQGLQFLFEYFSETQRNKGNFPGRFSGRQFSNSRSEMNVSTLELGDSALYLCASSPSGGTEAFFGQGTRLTVV.